This T cell receptor beta chain was sequenced for a study of stem cell transplantation in POMP-related autoinflammatory disease (dated by TCRdb to the early 2020s). For the study in its entirety: The study hypothesis was that defective thymoproteasomes impair MHC class I-dependent CD8+ T-cell differentiation and positive selection, which skews the TRB repertoire. Prior to transplant, the patients had CD4+ naive T-cell skewing, low CD8+ T-cell proportions, and decreased T-cell cytokine secretion. DNA chimerism analysis after transplant demonstrated 100% donor engraftment of neutrophils and platelets for up to one year. High-throughput TRB sequencing assessed how POMP deficiency affects T-cell receptor beta repertoire diversity and CDR3 characteristics.

The label giving this sample's time point can be read as: after hematopoietic stem cell transplant. PRAID was a condition in which autoinflammation came alongside prominent immunodeficiency. Before TRB sequencing, T-cell subsets (conventional T cells, CD8+ T cells, regulatory T cells, T follicular helper cells) were sorted. With respect to this clone: The antigen it binds to is not known. No qualities accompany the bases; no much larger clone lies one base away.

What the work shows at the level of the full study, not this receptor alone: In PRAID patients, the trend toward increased clonality and lower diversity reached statistical significance only for regulatory T cells. The number of unique TRB V-J gene pairings in PRAID patients was restricted. PRAID patients trended toward lower TRB diversity and higher clonality across all analyzed T-cell subsets.

The library came from the immunoSEQ multiplex PCR assay. On the study's bioinformatics: Shannon entropy, which takes clonal size distribution into account, was used to quantify repertoire diversity. Clonotype distribution inequality was measured with the Gini-Simpson index (Simpson_1-D). What TCRdb holds here is the immuneACCESS table cut down to in-frame rearrangements. Part of the clones is not present; checked against another copy, under half of the missing clones reflect an unresolved V gene, and the others are unexplained. V, J and clone size reflect that table, while D and trimming were determined from the DNA. The sample table contains over 60,000 clones; only one count was recorded for approximately 91% of them. Of the sample, 0.55% to 0.85% is held by the ten largest clones. The source is a human patient with POMP-related autoinflammation and immune dysregulation (PRAID). Some T cells seen after a transplant may have their origin in the graft donor. Specimen: CD4+ T cells from PBMCs, collected after stem cell transplantation.

Here the CDR3 is given as CASSRDRGLQFF. The nucleotides are TGTGCCAGCAGCCGGGACAGGGGCCTTCAGTTCTTC. The V and J genes are TRBV6-5 and TRBJ2-1; the junction holds 10 bases that match TRBD1. Measured from the cysteine to the phenylalanine, the CDR3 is 12 residues long. This entry keeps only the CDR3 DNA: 36 bases, framed from base 1. Ends trimmed: V by 6 bases, J by 13 bases; bases unmatched to a gene: 6. CDR1 and CDR2 are drawn from the germline V gene: MNHEY, SVGAGI.